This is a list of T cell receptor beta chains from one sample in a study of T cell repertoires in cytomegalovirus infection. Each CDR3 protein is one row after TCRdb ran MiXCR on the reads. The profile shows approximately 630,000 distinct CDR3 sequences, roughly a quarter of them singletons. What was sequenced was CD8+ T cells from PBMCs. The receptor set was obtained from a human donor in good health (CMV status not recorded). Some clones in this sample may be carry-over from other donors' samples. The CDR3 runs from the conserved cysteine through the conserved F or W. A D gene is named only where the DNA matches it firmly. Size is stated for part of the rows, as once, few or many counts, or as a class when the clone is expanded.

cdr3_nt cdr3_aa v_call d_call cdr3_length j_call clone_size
TGTGCCAGCAGTCAGCCCGTGAGAGGAACTAGCACAGATACGCAGTATTTT CASSQPVRGTSTDTQYF TRBV6-6 - 17 TRBJ2-3 -
TGTGCCAGCAGCTTAAATGCTTACAATGAGCAGTTCTTC CASSLNAYNEQFF TRBV7-2 - 13 TRBJ2-1 -
TGTGCCAGCAGGAGCTCACCCCGGCCGTTTGAGCAGTTCTTC CASRSSPRPFEQFF TRBV6-5 - 14 TRBJ2-1 -
TGTGCCAGCAGCTTAGCAAGGGGGGTCAACGAGCAGTACTTC CASSLARGVNEQYF TRBV7-6 - 14 TRBJ2-7 many
TGCGCCAGCAGCCAAGAACCAGCTAACTATGGCTACACCTTC CASSQEPANYGYTF TRBV4-1 - 14 TRBJ1-2 -
TGTGCCAGCACCCCGACGAGCACTGAAGCTTTCTTT CASTPTSTEAFF TRBV7-8 - 12 TRBJ1-1 many
TGTGCCAGCAGCTTAGTTGCGGTCTCCTACAATGAGCAGTTCTTC CASSLVAVSYNEQFF TRBV7-6 - 15 TRBJ2-1 many
TGTGCCAGCAGTTTTGGTCGGGGCTACATCGCGACCCAGTACTTC CASSFGRGYIATQYF TRBV12-3/TRBV12-4 - 15 TRBJ2-5 many
TGTGCCAGCAGCCCAACGCCCTCCCTCTCCTACAATGAGCAGTTCTTC CASSPTPSLSYNEQFF TRBV9 - 16 TRBJ2-1 -
TGTGCCACCAGCAAGGACAGGTCCTTGAACACTGAAGCTTTCTTT CATSKDRSLNTEAFF TRBV15 TRBD1 15 TRBJ1-1 many
TGCGCCAGCAGCCAAGTCTTCCTAGCGGACTCCTACAATGAGCTGTTCTTC CASSQVFLADSYNELFF TRBV4-1 TRBD2 17 TRBJ2-1 -
TGTGCCAGCAGCCGGGGTGGCGAGGCCCAGTACTTC CASSRGGEAQYF TRBV7-9 - 12 TRBJ2-5 many
TGTGCCAGCAGCTCATGGGGGGGGTCCGTTGATGGCTACACCTTC CASSSWGGSVDGYTF TRBV7-2 - 15 TRBJ1-2 few
TGTGCCAGCAGCCCTTGGACAGGGGTCCACGAGCAGTACTTC CASSPWTGVHEQYF TRBV5-6 TRBD1 14 TRBJ2-7 few
TGTGCCAGCAGCCCGCGACAGGAGATCTTCTACGAGCAGTACTTC CASSPRQEIFYEQYF TRBV11-2 - 15 TRBJ2-7 -
TGCGCCAGCAGCTTGAGGTTCGGTCAGGGGAACACCGGGGAGCTGTTTTTT CASSLRFGQGNTGELFF TRBV5-1 - 17 TRBJ2-2 few
TGTGCCAGCAGTGACTCATCAGCGGGGGAAGATACGCAGTATTTT CASSDSSAGEDTQYF TRBV6-4 TRBD2 15 TRBJ2-3 -
TGTGCCAGCAGCTCACCTCACAGGAACACTGAAGCTTTCTTT CASSSPHRNTEAFF TRBV7-2 - 14 TRBJ1-1 many
TGCAGCGTTGAGATAGCGACAGACAACTATGGCTACACCTTC CSVEIATDNYGYTF TRBV29-1 - 14 TRBJ1-2 -
TGTGCCAGCAGCCCCGGTCTGGGACTTTCCCCTCACGAGCAGTACTTC CASSPGLGLSPHEQYF TRBV5-5 - 16 TRBJ2-7 -